One sample yielded the 16 T cell receptor beta chains listed below, sequenced in a study of T cells in Graves' hyperthyroidism and ophthalmopathy. TCR beta CDR3 region amplification was performed from RNA transcripts. The HTBI primer set drove a first-round RT-PCR of the TCR CDR3. TCRdb used MiXCR to reprocess the multiplex PCR reads, holding one entry per CDR3 protein. In the table there are 350,000 to 400,000 distinct CDR3 sequences, about 18% of which are singletons. Sequenced input: blood. All receptors derive from a young woman with Graves' hyperthyroidism.

This clonotype was picked up many times. This chain joins TRBV3-1 and TRBJ1-2; D perhaps matches TRBD1 (6 bases). CDR1 is LGHDT, CDR2 YNNKEL, per germline (reference sequence). V lost 0 bases to trimming and J lost 7 bases, with 12 bases between them. The CDR3 spans 14 residues. CDR3 nucleotides: TGTGCCAGCAGCCAAGATCTTGGGGGCTCTGGCTACACCTTC. It is translated as CASSQDLGGSGYTF.

This clonotype was recorded at least ten times. This chain joins TRBV7-8 and TRBJ2-1; TRBD1 might be the D (5 bases). This CDR3 comprises 15 residues. Per the germline V gene, CDR1 is SGHVS and CDR2 is FQNEAQ. V was cut by 0 bases and J by 0 bases, with 6 bases left in between. The CDR3 region is CASSLAGRSYNEQFF. The CDR3 DNA sequence: TGTGCCAGCAGCTTAGCGGGGCGCTCCTACAATGAGCAGTTCTTC.

J is TRBJ1-5 and V is TRBV18; 7 bases are a match to TRBD1. The CDR3 spans 20 residues. Germline assignment: CDR1 KGHSH and CDR2 LQKENI. J gave up 2 bases and V 6 bases, and 22 bases lay outside the gene matches. The DNA of the CDR3 is TGTGCCAGCTCTCGGGGACAGTTTCCAGCCTTGATGGGGGGCAATCAGCCCCAGCATTTT. It is translated as CASSRGQFPALMGGNQPQHF.

This clonotype was counted between two and nine times. The chain recombines TRBV5-1 with TRBJ1-5; D is possibly TRBD1 (5 bases). The V gene lost 1 base and the J gene lost 1 base, with 9 bases spanning the gap. The germline V gene encodes CDR1 SGHRS and CDR2 YFSETQ. This CDR3 has 15 residues. The CDR3 loop is CASSLSGNSNQPQHF. The CDR3 DNA reads TGCGCCAGCAGCTTGTCAGGGAACAGCAATCAGCCCCAGCATTTT. Looking up the rest from reference TRBV5-1 and TRBJ1-5 gives the full variable domain: KAGVTQTPRYLIKTRGQQVTLSCSPISGHRSVSWYQQTPGQGLQFLFEYFSETQRNKGNFPGRFSGRQFSNSRSEMNVSTLELGDSALYLCASSLSGNSNQPQHFGDGTRLSIL.

This clonotype was recorded many times. The chain carries TRBV5-1 and TRBJ1-1; 7 bases are shared with TRBD1. The CDR3 runs 17 residues. The junction had 9 bases not matched to a gene; V was cut back by 0 bases and J by 1 base. CDR1 is SGHRS and CDR2 is YFSETQ in the germline V gene. The CDR3 nucleotides are TGCGCCAGCAGCTTGGAAGGGACAGCTTTTTCGAACACTGAAGCTTTCTTT. It specifies CASSLEGTAFSNTEAFF.

In its sample, this clonotype was seen a few times. The J gene is TRBJ1-5, the V gene TRBV5-1, with 9 bases that match TRBD1. CDR1 is SGHRS and CDR2 is YFSETQ in the germline V gene. The CDR3 contains 17 residues. J lost 0 bases, V lost 4 bases, and 8 bases had no gene match. CDR3 amino acids: CASSPGTGTDSNQPQHF. CDR3 DNA sequence: TGCGCCAGCAGCCCAGGGACAGGGACCGATAGCAATCAGCCCCAGCATTTT.

The chain links TRBV6-2 or TRBV6-3 to TRBJ1-5; weak D call: TRBD1 (5 bases). Germline CDR1 is MNHEY and CDR2 is SVGEGT. CDR3 length equals 16 residues. V lost 5 bases and J 4 bases, leaving 18 bases between the germline ends. CDR3: CASSEWWDAINQPQHF. The CDR3, as DNA: TGTGCCAGCAGTGAGTGGTGGGACGCAATAAATCAGCCCCAGCATTTT.

This clonotype was detected many times. The V gene is TRBV2, the J gene TRBJ1-1, with D perhaps matching TRBD1 (5 bases). The CDR3 runs to 13 residues. Trimming pared 4 bases from V and 4 bases from J, leaving 10 bases between. Germline CDR1 SNHLY, CDR2 FYNNEI. CDR3 sequence reads: CASSVGVGTEAFF. The DNA of the CDR3 is TGTGCCAGCAGTGTAGGGGTCGGCACTGAAGCTTTCTTT. The complete variable domain, with remaining parts taken from reference TRBV2 and TRBJ1-1, reads EPEVTQTPSHQVTQMGQEVILRCVPISNHLYFYWYRQILGQKVEFLVSFYNNEISEKSEIFDDQFSVERPDGSNFTLKIRSTKLEDSAMYFCASSVGVGTEAFFGQGTRLTVV.

The chain couples TRBV6-5 to TRBJ1-5, with TRBD1 matching over 8 bases. In germline, CDR1 is MNHEY, CDR2 SVGAGI. This CDR3 region has 21 residues. V trimming: 4 bases; J trimming: 0 bases; junction bases outside the gene matches: 20. For the CDR3, the DNA is TGTGCCAGCAGTTCCCCCCGCGGACAGGGCAACGGAGGGTATAGCAATCAGCCCCAGCATTTT. Translating gives CASSSPRGQGNGGYSNQPQHF.

This clonotype has only a few counts. The V gene is TRBV7-9, the J gene TRBJ1-2, with 7 bases fitting TRBD1. The ends lost 1 base at V and 7 bases at J; junction bases unmatched: 6. Germline CDR1 is SEHNR and CDR2 is FQNEAQ (reference sequence). This CDR3 region has 14 residues. In DNA form, the CDR3 reads TGTGCCAGCAGCTTAGTTGGACAGGCGCCTGGCTACACCTTC. This codes for CASSLVGQAPGYTF. The variable domain in full, completed from reference TRBV7-9 and TRBJ1-2, reads DTGVSQNPRHKITKRGQNVTFRCDPISEHNRLYWYRQTLGQGPEFLTYFQNEAQLEKSRLLSDRFSAERPKGSFSTLEIQRTEQGDSAMYLCASSLVGQAPGYTFGSGTRLTVV.

This clonotype came up once. This chain connects TRBV6-1 to TRBJ2-6; perhaps TRBD1 as D (5 bases). The CDR3 covers 15 residues. In germline, CDR1 is MNHNS, CDR2 SASEGT. The V end lost 5 bases, the J end lost 4 bases, and 12 bases lay between the germline ends. The CDR3 loop reads CASSTRATGANVLTF. CDR3 nucleotide sequence: TGTGCCAGCAGTACCAGGGCCACCGGGGCCAACGTCCTGACTTTC.

In this sample, this clonotype turned up many times. Written as DNA, the CDR3 is TGTGCCAGCAGAATATCGTGGACAGCGGGGGAGCTGTTTTTT. Translating it yields CASRISWTAGELFF. This chain uses TRBV27 with TRBJ2-2, with D tentatively TRBD1 (6 bases). CDR3 size: 14 residues. V lost 6 bases and J lost 8, with 16 bases in between. Per germline, CDR1 MNHEY and CDR2 SMNVEV (reference sequence).

There are a few counts of this clonotype. The chain joins TRBV6-1 to TRBJ1-2; tentatively, D is TRBD1 (6 bases). The CDR3 contains 15 residues. The V gene lost 5 bases and the J gene lost 4 bases, with 17 bases spanning the gap. CDR1 is MNHNS and CDR2 is SASEGT in the germline V gene. The CDR3 region is CASSLSGVNSYGYTF. DNA for the CDR3: TGTGCCAGCAGTCTTTCAGGGGTTAACTCCTATGGCTACACCTTC.

This clonotype was recorded at least ten times. The chain combines TRBV4-1 with TRBJ1-2; D gene unclear. This CDR3 is built from 13 residues. With 0 bases removed from V and 7 bases from J, the gap between germline ends came to 9 bases. Per germline, CDR1 MGHRA and CDR2 YSYEKL. DNA of the CDR3: TGCGCCAGCAGCCAAGAAGGTAGCGTTGGCTACACCTTC. It codes for CASSQEGSVGYTF.

This clonotype was seen repeatedly, ten times or more. The gene calls are TRBV27 and TRBJ2-2, with TRBD1 identical over 7 bases. V dropped 6 bases and J dropped 2; count of bases not matched to a gene: 3. There are 14 residues in the CDR3. Per germline, CDR1 MNHEY and CDR2 SMNVEV (reference sequence). DNA for the CDR3: TGTGCCAGCAGAGGGACAGTTAACACCGGGGAGCTGTTTTTT. Translation: CASRGTVNTGELFF.

This clonotype was counted at least ten times. The chain recombines TRBV9 with TRBJ2-5, with D perhaps given as TRBD1 or TRBD2 (5 bases each). The CDR3 spans 16 residues. V shed 0 bases and J shed 5 bases, with 17 bases lying between them. From germline, CDR1 is SGDLS and CDR2 YYNGEE. The CDR3 sequence is CASSVEGRDWGETQYF. The CDR3 DNA reads TGTGCCAGCAGCGTAGAAGGCCGCGACTGGGGGGAGACCCAGTACTTC.